The 5 T cell receptor beta chains reported below all come from one sample, sequenced in a study of blood T cell repertoires in COVID-19. The protocol was immunoSEQ multiplex PCR, while the TCRdb copy is restricted to in-frame clones and leaves out a portion. This table has around 130,000 clones, around nine tenths appearing once. Sequencing used peripheral blood. These TCRs come from a woman aged 50 to 65 with acute or convalescent COVID-19.

The chain carries TRBV7-9 and TRBJ2-2, with a tentative D call TRBD1 (5 bases). Trimming removed 5 bases at V and 3 bases at J, with 13 bases between. The CDR3 has 15 residues. Germline values: CDR1 SEHNR, CDR2 FQNEAQ (reference sequence). CDR3 DNA: TGTGCCAGCAGCCTCCAGGGCCCGGACACCGGGGAGCTGTTTTTT. Its protein is CASSLQGPDTGELFF.

The gene calls are TRBV12-3 or TRBV12-4 and TRBJ2-2; D is unresolved. The V end was cut by 5 bases, the J end by 6 bases, with 7 bases between. The CDR3 is 12 residues long. CDR3 loop: CASSQLSGELFF. The CDR3 bases are TGTGCCAGCAGTCAACTATCCGGGGAGCTGTTTTTT.

The chain has TRBV9 and TRBJ1-2; TRBD1 matches 7 bases. V lost 3 bases to trimming and J lost 7 bases; unmatched junction nucleotides: 12. CDR1 and CDR2 (germline): SGDLS, YYNGEE. This CDR3 region has 15 residues. CDR3 amino acids: CASSAHGTELLGYTF. The CDR3 coding sequence is TGTGCCAGCAGCGCCCATGGGACAGAACTCCTTGGCTACACCTTC.

V and J are TRBV5-1 and TRBJ2-2, with a tentative D call TRBD1 (6 bases). The CDR3 runs to 14 residues. Trimming took 5 bases from V and 2 from J, leaving 10 bases between them. Germline V gene lookup returns CDR1 SGHRS and CDR2 YFSETQ. The CDR3 nucleotides read TGCGCCAGCAGAGGGGGACAAAACACCGGGGAGCTGTTTTTT. Its translation is CASRGGQNTGELFF. The entire variable domain, with the rest obtained from reference TRBV5-1 and TRBJ2-2, is as follows: KAGVTQTPRYLIKTRGQQVTLSCSPISGHRSVSWYQQTPGQGLQFLFEYFSETQRNKGNFPGRFSGRQFSNSRSEMNVSTLELGDSALYLCASRGGQNTGELFFGEGSRLTVL.

The rearrangement uses TRBV5-6 and TRBJ1-2; D gene uncertain. V was trimmed by 0 bases and J by 2 bases, leaving 20 bases between them. Looked up from germline, CDR1 is SGHDT and CDR2 is YYEEEE. The CDR3 contains 18 residues. CDR3 in amino acids: CASSLDRIQILLNYGYTF. DNA for the CDR3: TGTGCCAGCAGCTTGGACAGAATACAAATCCTTTTAAACTATGGCTACACCTTC.